This T cell receptor beta chain was captured in a study of blood T cell repertoires in COVID-19. With 0 bases clipped from V and 6 bases from J, the junction kept 6 bases outside the gene matches. Germline V gene lookup returns CDR1 KGHDR and CDR2 SFDVKD. This CDR3 comprises 16 residues. Clones were read by immunoSEQ multiplex PCR, and TCRdb kept only the in-frame ones, dropping some. The sample contains roughly 72,000 clones, around 90% of which appear only once. The chain links TRBV24-1 to TRBJ2-1; 8 bases fit TRBD2. The source is a human donor in a cohort sampled during active COVID-19. The sample comprised peripheral blood. For the CDR3, the DNA is TGTGCCACCAGTGATTTGCAATTCGGGGGGGCCAATGAGCAGTTCTTC. It translates to CATSDLQFGGANEQFF.